This TCR beta chain was identified in a study of T cell responses to AZD1222 COVID-19 vaccine. Germline loops: CDR1 LNHDA, CDR2 SQIVND (reference sequence). This CDR3 is 15 amino acids long. Trimming cost V 1 base and J 3 bases, with 13 bases left between them. General study results and limits: Baseline antibody screening turned up just a handful of seropositive AZD1222 recipients. Nearly half of the spike-specific TCRs reportedly recognize variant regions that carry no mutations. In a largely white British group with more females than males, clonal diversity was possibly underestimated. Spike was spanned by vaccine-associated CD4 TCRs, which were dominant at 160-218 and 743-854.

Using immunoSEQ multiplex PCR, the repertoire was profiled, and TCRdb retains in-frame clones only, with some absent. Here the sample spans tens of thousands of clones, roughly four fifths being singletons. For this clone: The target antigen is unknown.

The TCR originated in an adult who received the AZD1222 COVID-19 vaccine. The chain employs TRBV19 and TRBJ2-7; perhaps TRBD2 as D (6 bases). The material sequenced was peripheral blood, taken 28 days after the second AZD1222 dose. The CDR3 nucleotides are TGTGCCAGTAGTATAGGGGCGGGACCCCTCTACGAGCAGTACTTC. Amino acid sequence: CASSIGAGPLYEQYF.